This TCR beta chain was observed in a study of T-cell memory formation after mild COVID-19. Findings and limits, study-wide: CD4+ contracting clones were mainly CM and EM; CD8+ ones, EMRA.

Using its own MiXCR run on the 5' RACE reads, TCRdb lists one record per CDR3 protein. This table holds some 490,000 distinct CDR3 sequences, 15% to 20% found once. This clonotype turned up a few times. Its antigen is not known. The germline gives CDR1 MNHEY, CDR2 SVGAGI. J was trimmed by 9 bases and V by 5 bases; bases with no gene match: 9. CDR3 size: 14 residues. The chain uses TRBV6-5 and TRBJ2-5, with 10 nucleotides matching TRBD2. The sequenced material came from PBMCs or a T cell subset sorted from them (not recorded which). This receptor was taken from an adult woman who had mild COVID-19 (a few samples of this study predate the infection). Cell type and time point are not known. CDR3 sequence (DNA): TGTGCCAGCAGTGCCGTTAGAGCGGGAGGGTCCCAGTACTTC. It specifies CASSAVRAGGSQYF.